This entry lists 21 T cell receptor beta chains sequenced from one sample in a study of blood T cell repertoires in COVID-19. Sequenced by immunoSEQ multiplex PCR; TCRdb stores in-frame clones only, minus some. The table records about 99,000 clones, roughly 84% of them present only once. Sequencing was performed on peripheral blood. These receptors were taken from a man aged 65-85 years with active or convalescent COVID-19.

The J gene is TRBJ2-5, the V gene TRBV9; 13 bases map to TRBD2. The germline CDR1 and CDR2 sequences are SGDLS and YYNGEE. This CDR3 comprises 15 residues. Trimming removed 3 bases from V and 3 bases from J; junction bases left unmatched: 2. In DNA form, the CDR3 reads TGTGCCAGCAGCGAAGGACTAGCGGGGGAAGAGACCCAGTACTTC. It specifies CASSEGLAGEETQYF. Full variable domain (rest looked up from reference TRBV9 and TRBJ2-5): DSGVTQTPKHLITATGQRVTLRCSPRSGDLSVYWYQQSLDQGLQFLIQYYNGEERAKGNILERFSAQQFPDLHSELNLSSLELGDSALYFCASSEGLAGEETQYFGPGTRLLVL.

The J gene is TRBJ2-6, the V gene TRBV5-5; D is possibly TRBD1 (6 bases). From germline, CDR1 is SGHKS and CDR2 YYEKEE (reference sequence). V lost 2 bases and J lost 2, with 11 bases in between. The CDR3 runs to 16 residues. CDR3 sequence reads: CASSLSPGAGANVLTF. For the CDR3, the DNA is TGTGCCAGCAGCTTATCCCCAGGGGCTGGGGCCAACGTCCTGACTTTC.

This clone was observed once. This chain joins TRBV2 and TRBJ2-2, with D perhaps TRBD2 (5 bases). The V and J ends lost 2 bases and 1 base respectively, with 5 bases between them. Looked up from germline, CDR1 is SNHLY and CDR2 is FYNNEI. This CDR3 has 14 amino acids. The CDR3 sequence is CASSESGNTGELFF. CDR3 nucleotides: TGTGCCAGCAGTGAAAGCGGGAACACCGGGGAGCTGTTTTTT.

The chain couples TRBV24-1 to TRBJ2-2; D remains ambiguous. V gave up 8 bases and J gave up 7 bases, with 10 bases separating them. This CDR3 region has 12 residues. Looked up from germline, CDR1 is KGHDR and CDR2 is SFDVKD. The DNA for the CDR3 is TGTGCCACCATGAACTCCCTCGGGGAGCTGTTTTTT. Translating gives CATMNSLGELFF.

The chain employs TRBV19 and TRBJ1-5; D is possibly TRBD1 (5 bases). The CDR3 sequence is 15 residues long. V was clipped by 5 bases and J by 0 bases, with 11 bases between them. Looked up from germline, CDR1 is LNHDA and CDR2 is SQIVND (reference sequence). In DNA, the CDR3 is TGTGCCAGTAGTTACACAGGCCCTAGCAATCAGCCCCAGCATTTT. Its protein is CASSYTGPSNQPQHF.

V usage is TRBV30 and J usage is TRBJ2-5; 7 bases map to TRBD1. Germline loops: CDR1 GTSNPN, CDR2 SVGIG (reference sequence). The CDR3 length is 16 residues. V lost 0 bases and J lost 5; bases outside the gene matches: 12. CDR3 bases: TGTGCCTGGAGTGTACTCTCCCGACAGGGCGGGGAGACCCAGTACTTC. This translates into CAWSVLSRQGGETQYF.

J is TRBJ1-2 and V is TRBV24-1; a possible D gene is TRBD1 (5 bases). The CDR3 is 13 amino acids. Germline loops: CDR1 KGHDR, CDR2 SFDVKD. The V end was cut by 3 bases, the J end by 7 bases, with 11 bases between. The CDR3: CATSDVGGSGYTF. The CDR3 coding sequence is TGTGCCACCAGTGATGTCGGGGGAAGTGGCTACACCTTC.

This chain connects TRBV9 to TRBJ2-5, with a weak D call TRBD2 (5 bases). Germline-derived CDR1 and CDR2 are SGDLS and YYNGEE. This CDR3 is built from 14 residues. Trimming shortened V by 3 bases and J by 3 bases, and 12 bases separated the two germline ends. Here the CDR3 reads CASSGTSLEETQYF. The CDR3 DNA sequence: TGTGCCAGCAGCGGAACTAGTCTGGAAGAGACCCAGTACTTC. Using reference TRBV9 and TRBJ2-5 for the parts outside the CDR3, the full variable domain is DSGVTQTPKHLITATGQRVTLRCSPRSGDLSVYWYQQSLDQGLQFLIQYYNGEERAKGNILERFSAQQFPDLHSELNLSSLELGDSALYFCASSGTSLEETQYFGPGTRLLVL.

This clone has just one count. The chain is built from TRBV5-1 and TRBJ2-5; a possible D gene is TRBD2 (6 bases). CDR3 length equals 14 residues. Germline CDR1 SGHRS, CDR2 YFSETQ. Trimming shortened V by 2 bases and J by 4 bases, and 12 bases separated the two germline ends. The CDR3 spells CASSFGTFLETQYF. CDR3 DNA sequence: TGCGCCAGCAGCTTTGGGACTTTCCTAGAGACCCAGTACTTC.

The chain carries TRBV6-1 and TRBJ1-2, with a possible D match to TRBD1 (6 bases). The length of the CDR3 is 16 residues. Germline CDR1 and CDR2: MNHNS and SASEGT. V gave up 0 bases and J gave up 4 bases, with 15 bases separating them. The CDR3 nucleotides read TGTGCCAGCAGTGAAGCGACCAGGGGCGGACTCTATGGCTACACCTTC. Translating it yields CASSEATRGGLYGYTF.

The chain employs TRBV24-1 and TRBJ2-3, with D tentatively TRBD1 (6 bases). Trimming removed 4 bases from V and 0 bases from J, with 16 bases in between. The CDR3 length is 17 residues. Germline V gives CDR1 KGHDR, CDR2 SFDVKD. DNA of the CDR3: TGTGCCACCAGTGACCCCACCACAGGGAAAAGCACAGATACGCAGTATTTT. The encoded protein is CATSDPTTGKSTDTQYF.

The CDR3 region is CASSTGGTRATEAFF. The CDR3 DNA follows: TGTGCCAGCTCAACAGGGGGAACACGGGCCACTGAAGCTTTCTTT. The V and J genes are TRBV18 and TRBJ1-1, with 8 positions matching TRBD1. CDR3 length equals 15 residues. The V gene end was trimmed by 5 bases and the J gene end by 4 bases; junction bases not matched to a gene: 9. The germline V gene encodes CDR1 KGHSH and CDR2 LQKENI. The whole variable domain, remainder taken from reference TRBV18 and TRBJ1-1, is NAGVMQNPRHLVRRRGQEARLRCSPMKGHSHVYWYRQLPEEGLKFMVYLQKENIIDESGMPKERFSAEFPKEGPSILRIQQVVRGDSAAYFCASSTGGTRATEAFFGQGTRLTVV.

The genes are TRBV6-6 and TRBJ1-5; TRBD1 agrees at 7 bases. J gave up 0 bases and V 7 bases, and 3 bases lay outside the gene matches. The CDR3 covers 14 residues. Germline V lookup: CDR1 MNHNY, CDR2 SVGAGI (reference sequence). CDR3 DNA: TGTGCCAGCAACAGGGGCAATAGCAATCAGCCCCAGCATTTT. Amino acids: CASNRGNSNQPQHF.

The V and J genes are TRBV28 and TRBJ2-2, with D tentatively TRBD1 (6 bases). Trimming shortened V by 6 bases and J by 4 bases, and 15 bases separated the two germline ends. CDR3 length equals 15 residues. The germline CDR1 and CDR2 sequences are MDHEN and SYDVKM. This CDR3 reads CASSPTGSPTGELFF. The CDR3 coding sequence is TGTGCCAGCAGCCCCACAGGGAGCCCCACCGGGGAGCTGTTTTTT.

The V and J genes are TRBV19 and TRBJ1-5; a weak D match, TRBD1 (5 bases). The CDR3 is made up of 14 amino acids. Trimming shortened V by 10 bases and J by 2 bases, and 15 bases separated the two germline ends. Germline V gene sequence: CDR1 LNHDA, CDR2 SQIVND (reference sequence). This chain's CDR3 is CATKIRGRNQPQHF. CDR3 DNA: TGTGCCACTAAAATAAGGGGCCGCAATCAGCCCCAGCATTTT.

The chain uses TRBV28 and TRBJ1-2; 7 bases agree with TRBD1. The CDR3 has 15 residues. Trimming took 10 bases from V and 8 from J; bases not matched to a gene: 19. Germline values: CDR1 MDHEN, CDR2 SYDVKM. The CDR3, as DNA: TGTGCCACCCCCAGGGGGGACGGTCCAGGACGGGGCTACACCTTC. Translated: CATPRGDGPGRGYTF.

In this sample, this clone turned up once. V usage is TRBV5-6 and J usage is TRBJ2-3; D may be TRBD1 (5 bases). The CDR3 is 15 amino acids. Between the trimmed V and J ends, which lost 0 bases and 1 base, there was a span of 9 bases. The germline V gene has CDR1 SGHDT and CDR2 YYEEEE. The CDR3 coding sequence is TGTGCCAGCAGCTTGGTTGGCAGGGGCACAGATACGCAGTATTTT. Protein: CASSLVGRGTDTQYF.

This clone was observed a single time. V gene TRBV20-1 combines with J gene TRBJ1-2; no clear D gene. Per the germline V gene, CDR1 is DFQATT and CDR2 is SNEGSKA (reference sequence). V was clipped by 6 bases and J by 5 bases, with 10 bases between them. CDR3 length equals 11 residues. The CDR3 reads CSAVFQYGYTF. The CDR3 region has the DNA TGCAGTGCGGTCTTCCAGTATGGCTACACCTTC.

The gene calls are TRBV28 and TRBJ1-6, with 8 bases identical to TRBD1. This CDR3 has 14 amino acids. Germline V gene lookup returns CDR1 MDHEN and CDR2 SYDVKM. Losses at the gene ends were 6 bases for V and 3 bases for J; bases not matched to a gene: 1. As DNA, the CDR3 is TGTGCCAGCAGCAGGGGGCTCTATAATTCACCCCTCCACTTT. Translated, it gives CASSRGLYNSPLHF.

This clone appeared a few times. V gene TRBV12-5 combines with J gene TRBJ2-2; 10 bases are a match to TRBD2. Germline-derived CDR1 and CDR2 are LGHNT and FRNRAP. The CDR3 length is 14 residues. The V segment lost 7 bases and the J segment 5 bases; nucleotides outside the gene matches: 4. CDR3 sequence (DNA): TGTGCTAGTGCTTTAGCGGGGGGTACCGGGGAGCTGTTTTTT. It codes for CASALAGGTGELFF.

The CDR3 nucleotides read TGCGCCAGCAGTGGGGGGAACGGGAACATTCAGTACTTC. Protein sequence: CASSGGNGNIQYF. The V call is TRBV23-1, the J call TRBJ2-4; D might be TRBD2 (6 bases). TRBV23-1 is filed as an ORF, its function uncertain. CDR3 length: 13 amino acids. The V gene lost 5 bases and the J gene lost 7 bases, with 12 bases spanning the gap.